A selection of T cell receptor beta chains follows, all from one sample in a study of vaccination effects on CD4 cells after COVID-19. Their target antigens are unknown. TCRdb's copy holds only in-frame clones and misses some; the assay was immunoSEQ multiplex PCR. The sample holds about 50,000 clones; around 74% are singletons and the top ten take about 15%. The source was CD4+ T cells from PBMCs cultured with HCoV-OC43 spike peptides, collected after COVID-19 vaccination. The receptors were gathered from a human donor who received a COVID-19 vaccine. Both conserved end residues are trimmed from each CDR3. The D gene is left open where the match is weak.

v_gene: TRBV6-5; j_gene: TRBJ2-7; d_gene: TRBD2; len: 12; CDR3aa: ASTRTSGSYEQY
v_gene: TRBV15; j_gene: TRBJ1-5; d_gene: .; len: 14; CDR3aa: ATSDKGGVSNQPQH
v_gene: TRBV11-1; j_gene: TRBJ2-1; d_gene: TRBD1; len: 15; CDR3aa: ASSLAKGAYLANEQF
v_gene: TRBV6-5; j_gene: TRBJ2-7; d_gene: .; len: 13; CDR3aa: ASSDSGTWIYEQY
v_gene: TRBV6-4; j_gene: TRBJ2-2; d_gene: .; len: 12; CDR3aa: ASSDSGSSGELF
v_gene: TRBV7-9; j_gene: TRBJ2-3; d_gene: TRBD2; len: 15; CDR3aa: ASSLGVGTSSTDTQY
v_gene: TRBV11-3; j_gene: TRBJ2-3; d_gene: TRBD1; len: 14; CDR3aa: ASSLGGTGGGDTQY
v_gene: TRBV3-1/TRBV3-2; j_gene: TRBJ2-2; d_gene: .; len: 10; CDR3aa: ASGSGTGELF
v_gene: TRBV9; j_gene: TRBJ1-4; d_gene: .; len: 10; CDR3aa: ASSEEGGKLF
v_gene: TRBV29-1; j_gene: TRBJ2-1; d_gene: TRBD2; len: 12; CDR3aa: SVEGGSSYNEQF
v_gene: TRBV6-5; j_gene: TRBJ2-5; d_gene: TRBD2; len: 12; CDR3aa: ASSSAGGGETQY
v_gene: TRBV10-1; j_gene: TRBJ1-4; d_gene: TRBD1; len: 12; CDR3aa: ASSDGRGNEKLF
v_gene: TRBV6-5; j_gene: TRBJ2-4; d_gene: .; len: 12; CDR3aa: ASSQTGELNIQY
v_gene: TRBV6-5; j_gene: TRBJ1-4; d_gene: .; len: 12; CDR3aa: ASRTRATNEKLF
v_gene: TRBV3-1/TRBV3-2; j_gene: TRBJ1-1; d_gene: .; len: 11; CDR3aa: ASSQARVTEAF
v_gene: TRBV10-2; j_gene: TRBJ2-3; d_gene: .; len: 15; CDR3aa: ASRRHNVVESTDTQY
v_gene: TRBV6-6; j_gene: TRBJ2-7; d_gene: TRBD1; len: 12; CDR3aa: ASSKGQGYYEQY
v_gene: TRBV5-1; j_gene: TRBJ2-2; d_gene: TRBD1; len: 14; CDR3aa: ASTRTGVFGTGELF
v_gene: TRBV5-1; j_gene: TRBJ2-7; d_gene: .; len: 15; CDR3aa: ASSLRELGKSVDEQY
v_gene: TRBV5-1; j_gene: TRBJ2-7; d_gene: TRBD1; len: 13; CDR3aa: ASSSYNRGTYEQY
v_gene: TRBV12-5; j_gene: TRBJ1-4; d_gene: .; len: 11; CDR3aa: ASGLLGNEKLF
v_gene: TRBV7-2; j_gene: TRBJ2-3; d_gene: TRBD2; len: 14; CDR3aa: ASSLVGWGGTDTQY
v_gene: TRBV5-1; j_gene: TRBJ2-3; d_gene: .; len: 12; CDR3aa: ASSLVHRGDTQY
v_gene: TRBV7-6; j_gene: TRBJ1-2; d_gene: TRBD1; len: 13; CDR3aa: ASSTGQRAFYGYT
v_gene: TRBV18; j_gene: TRBJ2-7; d_gene: TRBD1; len: 10; CDR3aa: ASSRDRNEQY
v_gene: TRBV10-1; j_gene: TRBJ1-1; d_gene: TRBD1; len: 12; CDR3aa: ASSVSGGNTEAF
v_gene: TRBV5-1; j_gene: TRBJ2-1; d_gene: .; len: 13; CDR3aa: ASSMTVLSYNEQF
v_gene: TRBV6-5; j_gene: TRBJ1-1; d_gene: .; len: 13; CDR3aa: ASSYGTPVNTEAF
v_gene: TRBV5-1; j_gene: TRBJ2-3; d_gene: TRBD2; len: 15; CDR3aa: ASAPGLAGVRVDTQY
v_gene: TRBV6-1; j_gene: TRBJ2-1; d_gene: .; len: 9; CDR3aa: ASSSPLEQF
v_gene: TRBV6-6; j_gene: TRBJ1-2; d_gene: .; len: 15; CDR3aa: ASSHTLGGRGSYGYT
v_gene: TRBV2; j_gene: TRBJ1-2; d_gene: TRBD1; len: 11; CDR3aa: ASSIGQGVGYT
v_gene: TRBV27; j_gene: TRBJ1-1; d_gene: .; len: 12; CDR3aa: ASIHHGGSTEAF
v_gene: TRBV5-4; j_gene: TRBJ2-3; d_gene: .; len: 17; CDR3aa: ASSLASFEAKANSRTQY
v_gene: TRBV3-1/TRBV3-2; j_gene: TRBJ2-2; d_gene: .; len: 14; CDR3aa: ASSQGLSTNTGELF
v_gene: TRBV20-1; j_gene: TRBJ1-4; d_gene: .; len: 10; CDR3aa: SASGRLEKLF
v_gene: TRBV2; j_gene: TRBJ2-7; d_gene: TRBD1; len: 11; CDR3aa: ASMRTGTYEQY
v_gene: TRBV9; j_gene: TRBJ2-1; d_gene: .; len: 13; CDR3aa: ASSATPDTYNEQF
v_gene: TRBV7-8; j_gene: TRBJ2-3; d_gene: TRBD2; len: 14; CDR3aa: ASSPPRRGGGDTQY
v_gene: TRBV5-6; j_gene: TRBJ2-7; d_gene: .; len: 10; CDR3aa: ASSFGNYEQY
v_gene: TRBV9; j_gene: TRBJ2-1; d_gene: .; len: 14; CDR3aa: ASSVGAAGSYNEQF
v_gene: TRBV29-1; j_gene: TRBJ2-1; d_gene: TRBD1; len: 11; CDR3aa: SVEWDRTNEQF
v_gene: TRBV21-1; j_gene: TRBJ1-5; d_gene: .; len: 18; CDR3aa: ASSKPPFDGASHSNQPQH
v_gene: TRBV2; j_gene: TRBJ2-7; d_gene: TRBD2; len: 14; CDR3aa: ASSDGGTSGGYEQY
v_gene: TRBV5-1; j_gene: TRBJ1-1; d_gene: TRBD1; len: 13; CDR3aa: ASSWEQGVSTEAF
v_gene: TRBV2; j_gene: TRBJ2-7; d_gene: .; len: 11; CDR3aa: ASHASISYEQY
v_gene: TRBV6-5; j_gene: TRBJ1-2; d_gene: .; len: 12; CDR3aa: ASSPSSFNYGYT
v_gene: TRBV19; j_gene: TRBJ2-5; d_gene: TRBD1; len: 14; CDR3aa: ASSIGGTGGRETQY
v_gene: TRBV2; j_gene: TRBJ2-7; d_gene: .; len: 11; CDR3aa: ASSRDKALEQY
v_gene: TRBV9; j_gene: TRBJ1-5; d_gene: .; len: 13; CDR3aa: ASSVGVSSNQPQH
v_gene: TRBV4-1; j_gene: TRBJ2-4; d_gene: .; len: 13; CDR3aa: ASSPEADGRNIQY
v_gene: TRBV12-3/TRBV12-4; j_gene: TRBJ1-2; d_gene: .; len: 11; CDR3aa: ASSLRQTDGYT